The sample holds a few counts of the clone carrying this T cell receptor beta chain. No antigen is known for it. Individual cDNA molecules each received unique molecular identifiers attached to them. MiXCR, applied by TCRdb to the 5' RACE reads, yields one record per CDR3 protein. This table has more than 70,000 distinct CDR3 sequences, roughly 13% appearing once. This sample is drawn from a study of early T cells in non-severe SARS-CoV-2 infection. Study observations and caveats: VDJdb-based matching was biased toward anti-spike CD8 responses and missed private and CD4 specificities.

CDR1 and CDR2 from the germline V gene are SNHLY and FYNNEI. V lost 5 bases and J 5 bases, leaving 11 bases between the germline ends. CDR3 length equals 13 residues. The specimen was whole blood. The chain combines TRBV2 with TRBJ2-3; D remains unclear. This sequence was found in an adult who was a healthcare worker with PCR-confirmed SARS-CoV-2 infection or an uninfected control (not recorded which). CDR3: CASSPMSGDTQYF. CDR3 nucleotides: TGTGCCAGCAGTCCCATGAGTGGAGATACGCAGTATTTT.